This TCR beta chain was recorded in a study of blood T cell repertoires in COVID-19. Study at large: Sources were T cells, B-cell-depleted T cells, or PBMCs; the material itself was cDNA or gDNA.

This CDR3 is 19 amino acids long. Germline V CDR1 and CDR2: LGHDT, YNNKEL (reference sequence). Trimming removed 2 bases from V and 5 bases from J; junction bases left unmatched: 14. As originally analysed: Amplifying reference gene primers gave estimates of nucleated cell counts. Sequencing was performed with immunoSEQ multiplex PCR; in TCRdb, only in-frame clones are kept and a portion is missing. V and J calls and clone size are copied from that table; D and trimming were computed from the DNA. The sample lists roughly 200,000 clones; around 83% were seen once. The rearrangement links TRBV3-1 (or the pseudogene TRBV3-2) to TRBJ2-1; 11 bases are shared with TRBD2. The sequenced sample consisted of peripheral blood. The origin of this receptor is a man between 40 and 49 years old with active or convalescent COVID-19. CDR3 sequence: CASSQYLTSGIGGNNEQFF. CDR3 DNA sequence: TGTGCCAGCAGCCAATACCTGACTAGCGGGATAGGAGGGAACAATGAGCAGTTCTTC.